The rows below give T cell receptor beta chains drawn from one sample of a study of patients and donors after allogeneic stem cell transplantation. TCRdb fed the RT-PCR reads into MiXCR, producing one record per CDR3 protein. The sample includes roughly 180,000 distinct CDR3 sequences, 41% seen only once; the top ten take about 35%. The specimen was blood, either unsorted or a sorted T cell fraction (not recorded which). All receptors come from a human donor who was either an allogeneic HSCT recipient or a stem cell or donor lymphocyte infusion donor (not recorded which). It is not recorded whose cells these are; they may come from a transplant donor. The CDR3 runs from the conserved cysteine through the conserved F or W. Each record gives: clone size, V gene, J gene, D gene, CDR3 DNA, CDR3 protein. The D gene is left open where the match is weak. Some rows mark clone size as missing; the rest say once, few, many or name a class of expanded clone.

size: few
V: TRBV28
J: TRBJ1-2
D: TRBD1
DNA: TGTGCCAGCAGTTCTGATCACCGGACAGGTCAGGGCTACACCTTC
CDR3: CASSSDHRTGQGYTF

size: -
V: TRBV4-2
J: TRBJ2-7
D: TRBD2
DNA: TGTGCCAGCAGCCAGGGACCGGGGGACTACTACGAGCAGTACTTC
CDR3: CASSQGPGDYYEQYF

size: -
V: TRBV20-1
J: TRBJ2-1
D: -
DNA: TGCAGTGCGGTGGGACTCCGTTACAATGAGCAGTTCTTC
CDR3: CSAVGLRYNEQFF

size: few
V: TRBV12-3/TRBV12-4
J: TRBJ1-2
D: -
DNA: TGTGCCAGCAGTTTAGCGGGGGCTCAGGGCTACACCTTC
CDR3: CASSLAGAQGYTF

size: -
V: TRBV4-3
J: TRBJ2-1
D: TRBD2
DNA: TGCGCCAGCAGCCAAGAAGTGCCGGGAGGGCTCTCCTACAATGAGCAGTTCTTC
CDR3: CASSQEVPGGLSYNEQFF

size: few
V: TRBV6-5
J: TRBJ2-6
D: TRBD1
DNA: TGTGCCAGCAGTTTTCTGGGACAGGAAGGGTCTGGGGCCAACGTCCTGACTTTC
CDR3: CASSFLGQEGSGANVLTF

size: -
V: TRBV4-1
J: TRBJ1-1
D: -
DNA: TGCGCCAGCCGTAATGACTGGGCAGCTTTCTTT
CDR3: CASRNDWAAFF

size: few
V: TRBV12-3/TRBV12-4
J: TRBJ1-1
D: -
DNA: TGTGCCAGCAGTTTAAATGGCGGGTTAAACACTGAAGCTTTCTTT
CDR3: CASSLNGGLNTEAFF

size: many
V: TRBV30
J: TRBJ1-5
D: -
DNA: TGTGCCTGGAGCTCACAGGACCTAAGCAATCAGCCCCAGCATTTT
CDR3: CAWSSQDLSNQPQHF

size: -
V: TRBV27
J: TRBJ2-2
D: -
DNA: TGTGCCAGCAGTTTCGGTCCGCCCGCGAACACCGGGGAGCTGTTTTTT
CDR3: CASSFGPPANTGELFF

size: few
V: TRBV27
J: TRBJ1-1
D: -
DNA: TGTGCCAGCAAGCCTGAAGCAGGGATGAACACTGAAGCTTTCTTT
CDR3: CASKPEAGMNTEAFF

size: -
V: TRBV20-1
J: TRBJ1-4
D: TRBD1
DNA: TGCAGTGCTCCCCGACAGGGTCAGCCTAATGAAAAACTGTTTTTT
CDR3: CSAPRQGQPNEKLFF

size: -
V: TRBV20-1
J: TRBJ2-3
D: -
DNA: TGCAGTGCTAGAGTAGGGACGACTGGCACAGATACGCAGTATTTT
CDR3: CSARVGTTGTDTQYF

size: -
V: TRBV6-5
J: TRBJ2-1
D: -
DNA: TGTGCCAGCAGCGAGCGGCCCTACAATGAGCAGTTCTTC
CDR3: CASSERPYNEQFF

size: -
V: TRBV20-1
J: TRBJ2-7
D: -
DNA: TGCAGTGCTCTCCAGGGGAACTACGAGCAGTACTTC
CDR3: CSALQGNYEQYF

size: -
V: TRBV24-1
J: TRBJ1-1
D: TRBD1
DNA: TGTGCCACCAGTGATTTCTGCGAGAGGGGGCCTTTTAATGACACTGAAGCTTTCTTT
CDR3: CATSDFCERGPFNDTEAFF

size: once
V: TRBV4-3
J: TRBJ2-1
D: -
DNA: TGCGCCAGCAGCCAAGATCTGTGGGATCAGAGGGATGAGCAGTTCTTC
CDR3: CASSQDLWDQRDEQFF

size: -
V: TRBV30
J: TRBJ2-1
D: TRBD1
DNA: TGTGCCTGGAGTGTACGTCAGGGGGCGACCTACAATGAGCAGTTCTTC
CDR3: CAWSVRQGATYNEQFF

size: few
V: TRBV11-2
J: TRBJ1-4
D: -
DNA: TGTGCCAGCAGCTTTAGACAGTTTAATGAAAAACTGTTTTTT
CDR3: CASSFRQFNEKLFF

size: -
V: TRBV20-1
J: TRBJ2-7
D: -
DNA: TGCAGTGCAGACGACAGTCAGCAGTACTTC
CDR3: CSADDSQQYF

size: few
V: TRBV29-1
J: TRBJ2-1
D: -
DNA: TGCAGCGTTCTATCAAGGTATGAGCAGTTCTTC
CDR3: CSVLSRYEQFF

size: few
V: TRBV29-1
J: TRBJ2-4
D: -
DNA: TGCAGCGTTGAAGATTTGGGGGGCTGGGGCAAAAACATTCAGTACTTC
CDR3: CSVEDLGGWGKNIQYF

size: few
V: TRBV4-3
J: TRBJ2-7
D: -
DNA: TGCGCCAGCAGCCGGGATATAACCGGGACTTCAAGCTCCTACGAGCAGTACTTC
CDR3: CASSRDITGTSSSYEQYF

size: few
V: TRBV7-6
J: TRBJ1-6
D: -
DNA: TGTGCCAGCAGCTTAGAGAGGGATTCACCCCTCCACTTT
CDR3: CASSLERDSPLHF